This T cell receptor beta chain was recovered during a study of T cell responses to AZD1222 COVID-19 vaccine. For the study at large: Researchers grouped second doses given at about 4 or about 12 weeks into one pool.

The CDR3 sequence is 15 residues long. In germline, CDR1 is SGHTA, CDR2 FQGTGA. Unmatched junction bases numbered 4, after V lost 3 bases and J lost 4 bases. Sequencing was performed with immunoSEQ multiplex PCR; in TCRdb, only in-frame clones are kept and a portion is missing. Altogether around 86,000 clones are present, 90% being singletons, with the ten largest covering about 8.4%. General study points: Reportedly, nearly half the spike-specific TCRs target unmutated variant regions. Compared with day 0, the breadth and depth of the Spike-specific TCR repertoire rose significantly after two doses of AZD1222. Donors were mostly white British, more females; clonal diversity possibly underestimated.

This clone has only a few counts. Antigen specificity is unknown. The chain combines TRBV7-3 with TRBJ2-5; TRBD2 matches at 11 bases. The receptor comes from an adult in good health. Specimen: peripheral blood, collected on day 0 of AZD1222 vaccination. The CDR3 sequence is CASSLTGTSGETQYF. CDR3 sequence (DNA): TGTGCCAGCAGCTTGACCGGGACTAGCGGAGAGACCCAGTACTTC.